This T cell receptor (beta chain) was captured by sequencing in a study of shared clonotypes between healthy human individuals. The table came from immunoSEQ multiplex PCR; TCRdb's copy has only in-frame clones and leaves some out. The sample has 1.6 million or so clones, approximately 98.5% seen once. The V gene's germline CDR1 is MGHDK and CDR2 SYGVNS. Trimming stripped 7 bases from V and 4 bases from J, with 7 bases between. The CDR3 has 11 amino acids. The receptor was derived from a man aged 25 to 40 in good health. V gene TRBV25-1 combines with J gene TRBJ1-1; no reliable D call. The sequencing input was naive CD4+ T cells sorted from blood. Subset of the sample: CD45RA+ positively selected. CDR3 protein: CASTVLTEAFF. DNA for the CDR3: TGTGCCAGCACAGTCCTCACTGAAGCTTTCTTT.